These 4 T cell receptor beta chains were sequenced from one sample in a study of blood T cell repertoires in COVID-19. This table comes from immunoSEQ multiplex PCR, and its TCRdb copy is limited to in-frame clones, with some not included. The sample has roughly 150,000 clones; about 81% are singletons. The sequenced sample consisted of peripheral blood. The receptors shown here come from a woman of 80 years or more with acute or convalescent COVID-19.

This sequence joins TRBV12-3 or TRBV12-4 and TRBJ2-7; 7 nucleotides agree with TRBD1. V trimming: 6 bases; J trimming: 10 bases; junction bases outside the gene matches: 9. This CDR3 has 12 amino acids. The CDR3 loop reads CASRSSDRVQYF. The CDR3 bases are TGTGCCAGCAGATCATCTGACAGGGTTCAGTACTTC.

The gene calls are TRBV29-1 and TRBJ2-7; TRBD1 might be the D (6 bases). V was pared by 4 bases and J by 6 bases, with 19 bases between. From germline, CDR1 is SQVTM and CDR2 ANQGSEA. CDR3 length equals 14 residues. For the CDR3, the DNA is TGCAGCGTTGGAAACCCCGGGACATGGGGCGAGCAGTACTTC. Amino acids: CSVGNPGTWGEQYF.

The V gene is TRBV19, the J gene TRBJ2-1; TRBD2 agrees at 10 bases. From germline, CDR1 is LNHDA and CDR2 SQIVND (reference sequence). This CDR3 region has 15 residues. Unmatched junction bases numbered 2, after V lost 3 bases and J lost 3 bases. The CDR3 DNA sequence: TGTGCCAGTAGTATCGGACTAGCGGACTACAATGAGCAGTTCTTC. Its translation: CASSIGLADYNEQFF.

The rearrangement joins TRBV18 to TRBJ1-2; the D gene is possibly TRBD1 (5 bases). The CDR3 totals 15 residues. Trimming pared 4 bases from V and 4 bases from J, leaving 16 bases between. CDR1 is KGHSH, CDR2 LQKENI, per germline. In DNA form, the CDR3 reads TGTGCCAGCTCACTACAAACGGAGGGGAGCTATGGCTACACCTTC. Protein sequence: CASSLQTEGSYGYTF.